This TCR beta chain is drawn from a study of T-cell reconstitution after alpha-beta-depleted transplantation in children. TCRbeta library preparation incorporated unique molecular identifiers. TCRdb passed the PCR reads through MiXCR, listing each CDR3 protein once. The sample shows around 500,000 distinct CDR3 sequences, around 12% of them seen only once. In its sample, this clonotype was seen a few times. Per germline, CDR1 SGHRS and CDR2 YFSETQ. V lost 5 bases and J lost 6, with 8 bases in between. This CDR3 has 11 amino acids. The clonotype was recovered from a human donor who donated a stem cell graft to a child with combined immunodeficiency. The chain has TRBV5-1 and TRBJ2-5; D unresolved. The sequences come from PBMCs from the stem cell graft donor, collected from the stem cell graft. The CDR3 is CASSSAQTQYF. DNA for the CDR3: TGCGCCAGCAGTTCCGCGCAGACCCAGTACTTC.